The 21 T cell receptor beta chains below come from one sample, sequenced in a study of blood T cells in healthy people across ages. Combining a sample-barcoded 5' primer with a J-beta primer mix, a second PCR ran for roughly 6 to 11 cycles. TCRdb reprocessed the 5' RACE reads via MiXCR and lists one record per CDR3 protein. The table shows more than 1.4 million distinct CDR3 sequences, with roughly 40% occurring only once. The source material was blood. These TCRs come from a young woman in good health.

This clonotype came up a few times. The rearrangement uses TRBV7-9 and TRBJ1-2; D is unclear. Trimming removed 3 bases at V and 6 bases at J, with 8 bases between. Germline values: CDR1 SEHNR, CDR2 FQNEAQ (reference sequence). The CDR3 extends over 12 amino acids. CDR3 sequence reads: CASSFGVDGYTF. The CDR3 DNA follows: TGTGCCAGCAGCTTTGGGGTTGATGGCTACACCTTC.

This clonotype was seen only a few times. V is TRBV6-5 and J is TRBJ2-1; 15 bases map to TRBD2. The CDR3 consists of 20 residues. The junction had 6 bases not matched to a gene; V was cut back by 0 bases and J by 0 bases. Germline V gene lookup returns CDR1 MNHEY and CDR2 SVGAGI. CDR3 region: CASSYSTGTSGRSSYNEQFF. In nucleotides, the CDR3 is TGTGCCAGCAGTTACTCAACCGGGACTAGCGGGAGGAGCTCCTACAATGAGCAGTTCTTC.

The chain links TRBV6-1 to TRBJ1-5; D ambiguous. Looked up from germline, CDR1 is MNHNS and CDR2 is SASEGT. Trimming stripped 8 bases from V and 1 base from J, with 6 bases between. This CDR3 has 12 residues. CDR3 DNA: TGTGCCAGCCAGCCAAGCAATCAGCCCCAGCATTTT. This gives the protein CASQPSNQPQHF.

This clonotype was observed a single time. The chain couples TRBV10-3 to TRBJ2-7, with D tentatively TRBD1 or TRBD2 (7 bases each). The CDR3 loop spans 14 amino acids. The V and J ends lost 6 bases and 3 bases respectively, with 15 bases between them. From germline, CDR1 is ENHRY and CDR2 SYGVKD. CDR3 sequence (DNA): TGTGCCATCAGGGTGGCAGGGGGGGTCTACGAGCAGTACTTC. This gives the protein CAIRVAGGVYEQYF.

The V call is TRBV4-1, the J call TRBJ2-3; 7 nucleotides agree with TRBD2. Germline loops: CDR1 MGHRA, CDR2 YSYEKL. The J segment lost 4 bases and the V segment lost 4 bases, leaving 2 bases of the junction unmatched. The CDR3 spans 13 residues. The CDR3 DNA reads TGCGCCAGCAGCCGGGAGGGACCAGATACGCAGTATTTT. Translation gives CASSREGPDTQYF.

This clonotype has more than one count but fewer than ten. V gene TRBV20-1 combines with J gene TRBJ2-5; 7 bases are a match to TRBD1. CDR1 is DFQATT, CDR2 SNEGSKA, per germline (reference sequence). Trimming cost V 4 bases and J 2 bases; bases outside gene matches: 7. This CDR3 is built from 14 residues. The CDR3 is CSATWDRRQETQYF. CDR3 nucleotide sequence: TGCAGTGCTACCTGGGACAGAAGACAAGAGACCCAGTACTTC.

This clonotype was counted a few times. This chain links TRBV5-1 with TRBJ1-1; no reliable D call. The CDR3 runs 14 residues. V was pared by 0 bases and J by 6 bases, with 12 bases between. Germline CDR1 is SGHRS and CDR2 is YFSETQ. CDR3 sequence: CASSLEAGRAEAFF. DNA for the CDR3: TGCGCCAGCAGCTTGGAGGCCGGGAGGGCTGAAGCTTTCTTT.

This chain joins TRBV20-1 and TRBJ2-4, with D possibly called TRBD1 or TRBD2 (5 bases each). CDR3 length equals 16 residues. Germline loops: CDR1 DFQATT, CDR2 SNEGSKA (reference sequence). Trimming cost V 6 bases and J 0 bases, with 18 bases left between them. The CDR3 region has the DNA TGCAGTGCCCCCGGGACGGGTTATCTAGCCAAAAACATTCAGTACTTC. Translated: CSAPGTGYLAKNIQYF.

The CDR3 loop reads CASSHGQGLFDGYTF. The CDR3 region has the DNA TGTGCCAGCAGCCACGGACAGGGGTTGTTCGACGGCTACACCTTC. The rearrangement joins TRBV3-1 to TRBJ1-2; TRBD1 matches 9 bases. V was clipped by 3 bases and J by 8 bases; unmatched bases: 10. Germline V gene data show CDR1 as LGHDT and CDR2 as YNNKEL (reference sequence). The length of the CDR3 is 15 residues.

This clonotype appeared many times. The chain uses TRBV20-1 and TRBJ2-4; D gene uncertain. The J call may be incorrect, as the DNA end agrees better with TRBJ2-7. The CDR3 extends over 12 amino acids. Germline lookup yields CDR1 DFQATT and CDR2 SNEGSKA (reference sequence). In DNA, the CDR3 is TGCAGTGCTACCGGTCTGGGGAACGAGCAGTACTTC. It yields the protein CSATGLGNEQYF.

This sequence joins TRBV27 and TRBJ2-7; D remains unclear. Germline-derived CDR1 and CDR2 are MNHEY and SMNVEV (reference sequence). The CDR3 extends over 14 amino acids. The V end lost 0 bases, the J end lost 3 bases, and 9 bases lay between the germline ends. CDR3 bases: TGTGCCAGCAGTTTATCCGTCCCCAACTACGAGCAGTACTTC. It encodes CASSLSVPNYEQYF.

The CDR3 region has the DNA TGTGCCAGCAGCTTGTACGAGCATCCCCCCGGGACTAGCGGGAAAGGCAATGAGCAGTTCTTC. It specifies CASSLYEHPPGTSGKGNEQFF. The V and J genes are TRBV5-5 and TRBJ2-1; 13 nucleotides align to TRBD2. V was pared by 1 base and J by 6 bases, with 19 bases of the junction left unmatched. Germline lookup yields CDR1 SGHKS and CDR2 YYEKEE (reference sequence). This CDR3 has 21 amino acids.

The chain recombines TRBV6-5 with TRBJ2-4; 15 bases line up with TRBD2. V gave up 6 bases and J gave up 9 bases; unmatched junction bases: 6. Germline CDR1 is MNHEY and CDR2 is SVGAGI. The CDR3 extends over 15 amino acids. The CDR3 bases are TGTGCCAGCAGCCGTGGACTAGCGGGAGGGGCCATTCAGTACTTC. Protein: CASSRGLAGGAIQYF.

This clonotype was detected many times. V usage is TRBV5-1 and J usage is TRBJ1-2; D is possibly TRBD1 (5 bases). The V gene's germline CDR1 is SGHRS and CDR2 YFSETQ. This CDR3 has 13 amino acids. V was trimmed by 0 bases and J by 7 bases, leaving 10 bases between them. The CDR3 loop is CASSLVGLGGYTF. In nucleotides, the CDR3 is TGCGCCAGCAGCTTGGTGGGGCTAGGTGGCTACACCTTC.

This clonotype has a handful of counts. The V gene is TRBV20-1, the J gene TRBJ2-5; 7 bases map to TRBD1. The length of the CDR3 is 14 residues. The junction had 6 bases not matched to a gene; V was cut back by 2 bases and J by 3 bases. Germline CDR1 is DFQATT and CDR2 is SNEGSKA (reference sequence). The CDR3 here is CSARKGAQKETQYF. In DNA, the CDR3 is TGCAGTGCTAGAAAGGGGGCGCAGAAAGAGACCCAGTACTTC.

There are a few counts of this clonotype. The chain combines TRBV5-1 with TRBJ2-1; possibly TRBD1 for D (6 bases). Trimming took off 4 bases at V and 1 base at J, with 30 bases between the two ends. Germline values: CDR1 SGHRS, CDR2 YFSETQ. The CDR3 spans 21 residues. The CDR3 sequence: CASSPYPGRGEPNRSYNEQFF. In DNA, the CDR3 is TGCGCCAGCAGCCCCTACCCCGGCAGGGGCGAACCGAACAGATCCTACAATGAGCAGTTCTTC.

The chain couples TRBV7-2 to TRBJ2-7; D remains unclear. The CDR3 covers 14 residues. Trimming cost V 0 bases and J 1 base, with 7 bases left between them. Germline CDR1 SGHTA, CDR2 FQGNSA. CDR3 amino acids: CASSLAAVSYEQYF. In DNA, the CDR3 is TGTGCCAGCAGCTTAGCGGCGGTGTCCTACGAGCAGTACTTC.

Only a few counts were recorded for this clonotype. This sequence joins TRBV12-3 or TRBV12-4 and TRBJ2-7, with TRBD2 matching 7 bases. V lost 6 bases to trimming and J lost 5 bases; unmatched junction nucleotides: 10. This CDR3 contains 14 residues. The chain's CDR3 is CASSPAGTMNEQYF. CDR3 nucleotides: TGTGCCAGCAGCCCAGCCGGGACTATGAACGAGCAGTACTTC.

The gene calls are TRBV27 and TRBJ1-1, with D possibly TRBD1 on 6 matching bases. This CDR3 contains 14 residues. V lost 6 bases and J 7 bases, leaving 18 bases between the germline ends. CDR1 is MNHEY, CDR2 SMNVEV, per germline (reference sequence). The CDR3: CASSQQGRKVEAFF. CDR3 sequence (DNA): TGTGCCAGCAGCCAACAGGGACGGAAGGTTGAAGCTTTCTTT.

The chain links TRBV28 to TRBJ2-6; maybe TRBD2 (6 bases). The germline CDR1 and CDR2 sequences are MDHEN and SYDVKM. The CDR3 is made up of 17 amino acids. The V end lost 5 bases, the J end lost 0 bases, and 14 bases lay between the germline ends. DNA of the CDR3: TGTGCCAGCAGTATCTCGCGGGGCTCCTCTGGGGCCAACGTCCTGACTTTC. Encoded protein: CASSISRGSSGANVLTF.

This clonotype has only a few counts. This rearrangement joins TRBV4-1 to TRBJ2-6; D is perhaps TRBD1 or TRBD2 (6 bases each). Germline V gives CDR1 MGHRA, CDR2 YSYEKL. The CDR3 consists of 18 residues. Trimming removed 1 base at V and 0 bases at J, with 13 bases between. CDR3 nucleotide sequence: TGCGCCAGCAGCCAAGTATCCGGGGGCCTCTCTGGGGCCAACGTCCTGACTTTC. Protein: CASSQVSGGLSGANVLTF.